The rows below give T cell receptor beta chains drawn from one sample of a study of identical twins. TCRdb re-analysed the 5' RACE reads in MiXCR, keeping a single row per CDR3 protein. The sample holds about 200,000 distinct CDR3 sequences; 6% to 7% are singletons and the top ten take 14% to 15%. These records were also assigned to another study, of T cells expressing NK-cell markers.

Sample: CD8+ T cells sorted from blood. The receptors shown here come from a woman aged 18-35 years in good health. Both conserved end residues are part of each CDR3. Each record gives: D gene, V gene, J gene, clone size, CDR3 protein, CDR3 DNA. The D gene is left open where the match is weak. The listing skips clone size in some rows; elsewhere it reads once, few, many or a size class.

d_gene: TRBD2; v_gene: TRBV27; j_gene: TRBJ2-1; abundance: .; CDR3aa: CASSHLLGGSSYNEQFF; CDR3nt: TGTGCCAGCAGTCATCTCTTGGGGGGGAGCTCCTACAATGAGCAGTTCTTC
d_gene: .; v_gene: TRBV12-3/TRBV12-4; j_gene: TRBJ2-2; abundance: many; CDR3aa: CASSLWAKQGIFRTGELFF; CDR3nt: TGTGCCAGCAGTTTATGGGCCAAACAGGGTATTTTTCGTACCGGGGAGCTGTTTTTT
d_gene: .; v_gene: TRBV13; j_gene: TRBJ1-1; abundance: few; CDR3aa: CASSSWAGYTEAFF; CDR3nt: TGTGCCAGCAGCTCATGGGCCGGGTACACTGAAGCTTTCTTT
d_gene: TRBD1; v_gene: TRBV4-1; j_gene: TRBJ2-7; abundance: .; CDR3aa: CASSQEDRGYYEQYF; CDR3nt: TGCGCCAGCAGCCAAGAGGACAGGGGATACTACGAGCAGTACTTC
d_gene: .; v_gene: TRBV11-3; j_gene: TRBJ2-1; abundance: few; CDR3aa: CASSLHWPVSYNEQFF; CDR3nt: TGTGCCAGCAGCCTACACTGGCCCGTCTCCTACAATGAGCAGTTCTTC
d_gene: .; v_gene: TRBV28; j_gene: TRBJ2-3; abundance: .; CDR3aa: CDSSWRDTQYF; CDR3nt: TGTGACAGCAGTTGGAGGGATACGCAGTATTTT
d_gene: TRBD1; v_gene: TRBV2; j_gene: TRBJ2-1; abundance: .; CDR3aa: CATARTGGYNEQFF; CDR3nt: TGTGCCACCGCCCGGACAGGGGGCTATAATGAGCAGTTCTTC
d_gene: .; v_gene: TRBV7-2; j_gene: TRBJ2-7; abundance: few; CDR3aa: CASSSRLEQYF; CDR3nt: TGTGCCAGCAGCTCGCGGCTCGAGCAGTACTTC
d_gene: TRBD2; v_gene: TRBV27; j_gene: TRBJ2-1; abundance: .; CDR3aa: CASSDPRTDGLADPWVF; CDR3nt: TGTGCCAGCAGTGACCCTAGGACGGACGGACTAGCGGATCCCTGGGTCTTC
d_gene: TRBD2; v_gene: TRBV11-2; j_gene: TRBJ2-1; abundance: .; CDR3aa: CASNPILAGRDEQFF; CDR3nt: TGTGCCAGCAACCCCATACTAGCGGGACGGGATGAGCAGTTCTTC
d_gene: .; v_gene: TRBV13; j_gene: TRBJ2-2; abundance: .; CDR3aa: CASRGLVEGANTGELFF; CDR3nt: TGTGCCAGCAGGGGCCTTGTTGAGGGGGCGAACACCGGGGAGCTGTTTTTT
d_gene: .; v_gene: TRBV11-2; j_gene: TRBJ2-5; abundance: .; CDR3aa: CASSPLGAGWETQYF; CDR3nt: TGTGCCAGCAGCCCTCTGGGGGCTGGATGGGAGACCCAGTACTTC
d_gene: .; v_gene: TRBV2; j_gene: TRBJ2-2; abundance: many; CDR3aa: CALGGLGTGELFF; CDR3nt: TGTGCATTGGGCGGGCTGGGTACCGGGGAGCTGTTTTTT
d_gene: TRBD1; v_gene: TRBV5-1; j_gene: TRBJ1-1; abundance: many; CDR3aa: CASSFHRGSNTEAFF; CDR3nt: TGCGCCAGCAGCTTCCACAGGGGCTCGAACACTGAAGCTTTCTTT
d_gene: .; v_gene: TRBV4-1; j_gene: TRBJ2-7; abundance: .; CDR3aa: CASSQYLTSYEQYF; CDR3nt: TGCGCCAGCAGCCAATACTTGACATCCTACGAGCAGTACTTC
d_gene: TRBD1; v_gene: TRBV4-1; j_gene: TRBJ1-4; abundance: .; CDR3aa: CASSFPGQGATNEKLFF; CDR3nt: TGCGCCAGCAGCTTTCCGGGACAGGGGGCGACTAATGAAAAACTGTTTTTT
d_gene: .; v_gene: TRBV11-2; j_gene: TRBJ2-7; abundance: .; CDR3aa: CASSLAHEGYEQYF; CDR3nt: TGTGCCAGCAGCTTAGCCCACGAGGGATACGAGCAGTACTTC
d_gene: .; v_gene: TRBV2; j_gene: TRBJ2-5; abundance: many; CDR3aa: CASSAGRFQETQYF; CDR3nt: TGTGCCAGCAGTGCGGGACGGTTCCAAGAGACCCAGTACTTC
d_gene: .; v_gene: TRBV5-1; j_gene: TRBJ2-3; abundance: many; CDR3aa: CASSLDSGTDTQYF; CDR3nt: TGCGCCAGCAGCTTGGATTCTGGGACAGATACGCAGTATTTT
d_gene: TRBD2; v_gene: TRBV13; j_gene: TRBJ2-5; abundance: .; CDR3aa: CASRLGGSGGLEQETQYF; CDR3nt: TGTGCCAGCCGTTTAGGTGGTAGCGGGGGCCTCGAGCAAGAGACCCAGTACTTC
d_gene: TRBD2; v_gene: TRBV10-1; j_gene: TRBJ2-7; abundance: .; CDR3aa: CASSDSPAGVNEQYF; CDR3nt: TGCGCCAGCAGTGATTCACCAGCGGGAGTGAACGAGCAGTACTTC
d_gene: .; v_gene: TRBV12-3/TRBV12-4; j_gene: TRBJ2-6; abundance: .; CDR3aa: CASTSPGQDGSGANVLTF; CDR3nt: TGTGCCAGCACCTCCCCCGGGCAGGATGGCTCTGGGGCCAACGTCCTGACTTTC
d_gene: .; v_gene: TRBV4-3; j_gene: TRBJ1-5; abundance: many; CDR3aa: CASSQTDSNQPQHF; CDR3nt: TGCGCCAGCAGCCAAACCGACAGCAATCAGCCCCAGCATTTT
d_gene: .; v_gene: TRBV6-5; j_gene: TRBJ2-3; abundance: .; CDR3aa: CASSYSGGDTQYF; CDR3nt: TGTGCCAGCAGTTACTCAGGGGGAGATACGCAGTATTTT
d_gene: .; v_gene: TRBV9; j_gene: TRBJ2-3; abundance: .; CDR3aa: CASSPLGLTDTQYF; CDR3nt: TGTGCCAGCAGCCCTTTGGGCCTGACAGATACGCAGTATTTT
d_gene: .; v_gene: TRBV20-1; j_gene: TRBJ2-1; abundance: .; CDR3aa: CSARSGSYNEQFF; CDR3nt: TGCAGTGCTAGGTCCGGTTCCTACAATGAGCAGTTCTTC
d_gene: TRBD1; v_gene: TRBV12-3/TRBV12-4; j_gene: TRBJ2-1; abundance: few; CDR3aa: CASSIRDRLDNEQFF; CDR3nt: TGTGCCAGCAGTATTCGGGACAGGCTCGACAATGAGCAGTTCTTC
d_gene: .; v_gene: TRBV3-1; j_gene: TRBJ1-1; abundance: many; CDR3aa: CASSLGTDLWAFF; CDR3nt: TGTGCCAGCAGCTTAGGGACGGACCTTTGGGCTTTCTTT
d_gene: .; v_gene: TRBV27; j_gene: TRBJ2-3; abundance: many; CDR3aa: CASSRGGGTDTQYF; CDR3nt: TGTGCCAGCAGCCGGGGCGGAGGCACAGATACGCAGTATTTT
d_gene: TRBD1; v_gene: TRBV28; j_gene: TRBJ2-7; abundance: .; CDR3aa: CASSQTGGSSYEQYF; CDR3nt: TGTGCCAGCAGTCAGACAGGGGGCAGTTCCTACGAGCAGTACTTC
d_gene: .; v_gene: TRBV7-6; j_gene: TRBJ2-7; abundance: .; CDR3aa: CASSQDGYYEQYF; CDR3nt: TGTGCCAGCAGCCAGGACGGTTACTACGAGCAGTACTTC
d_gene: TRBD1; v_gene: TRBV19; j_gene: TRBJ2-2; abundance: few; CDR3aa: CASMGTGARGELFF; CDR3nt: TGTGCCAGTATGGGGACAGGGGCCCGGGGGGAGCTGTTTTTT
d_gene: .; v_gene: TRBV27; j_gene: TRBJ2-5; abundance: many; CDR3aa: CASSLSRGQETQYF; CDR3nt: TGTGCCAGCAGTTTATCCCGCGGCCAAGAGACCCAGTACTTC
d_gene: .; v_gene: TRBV7-9; j_gene: TRBJ1-2; abundance: .; CDR3aa: CASSPGVVWANYGYTF; CDR3nt: TGTGCCAGCAGCCCCGGGGTTGTCTGGGCTAACTATGGCTACACCTTC
d_gene: TRBD2; v_gene: TRBV29-1; j_gene: TRBJ2-1; abundance: many; CDR3aa: CSASGRVNEQFF; CDR3nt: TGCAGCGCTAGCGGGAGGGTCAATGAGCAGTTCTTC
d_gene: TRBD1; v_gene: TRBV7-2; j_gene: TRBJ1-1; abundance: .; CDR3aa: CASNHRGAEAFF; CDR3nt: TGTGCCAGCAACCACAGGGGCGCTGAAGCTTTCTTT
d_gene: TRBD2; v_gene: TRBV7-8; j_gene: TRBJ2-2; abundance: many; CDR3aa: CASSPTSGRGTGELFF; CDR3nt: TGTGCCAGCAGCCCAACTAGCGGGAGGGGTACCGGGGAGCTGTTTTTT
d_gene: .; v_gene: TRBV12-3/TRBV12-4; j_gene: TRBJ2-2; abundance: few; CDR3aa: CASSSEYREETGELFF; CDR3nt: TGTGCCAGCAGTTCCGAATACAGGGAGGAGACCGGGGAGCTGTTTTTT
d_gene: .; v_gene: TRBV10-3; j_gene: TRBJ2-7; abundance: .; CDR3aa: CAITPDRRYEQYF; CDR3nt: TGTGCCATCACCCCAGACAGAAGATACGAGCAGTACTTC
d_gene: .; v_gene: TRBV7-9; j_gene: TRBJ2-7; abundance: few; CDR3aa: CASSEQERVTYEQYF; CDR3nt: TGTGCCAGCAGCGAACAGGAGCGGGTAACCTACGAGCAGTACTTC
d_gene: .; v_gene: TRBV10-3; j_gene: TRBJ1-2; abundance: many; CDR3aa: CAISGGSPALNYGYTF; CDR3nt: TGTGCCATCAGTGGCGGTTCACCAGCATTAAACTATGGCTACACCTTC
d_gene: .; v_gene: TRBV9; j_gene: TRBJ2-5; abundance: many; CDR3aa: CASSGRGGRETQYF; CDR3nt: TGTGCCAGCAGCGGCAGGGGGGGCCGGGAGACCCAGTACTTC